Shown below are 20 T cell receptor beta chains from a single sample sequenced in a study of Ad26.COV2.S vaccination and SARS-CoV-2 variants. The method was immunoSEQ multiplex PCR; TCRdb's version includes in-frame clones alone and lacks a portion of them. The data show hundreds of thousands of clones, approximately 92% seen once. Treatment denoted: 15 to 20 received Ad26.COV2.S at low or high dose, single or two shots; several received placebo; per-sample allocation not given. It was on day 63 after the first vaccine or placebo injection that samples were taken. This sample comprised peripheral blood, obtained in a trial of Ad26.COV2.S vaccine versus placebo. The source of these receptors is a person aged 18-60 years who received the Ad26.COV2.S COVID-19 vaccine or a placebo.

The chain couples TRBV11-2 to TRBJ1-2, with a possible D match to TRBD1 (5 bases). There are 15 residues in the CDR3. V was cut by 0 bases and J by 4 bases, with 12 bases left in between. CDR1 is SGHAT and CDR2 is FQNNGV in the germline V gene. The CDR3 nucleotides are TGTGCCAGCAGCTTAGAAGGGGCGTCGGCCTATGGCTACACCTTC. Protein product: CASSLEGASAYGYTF. Full variable domain (outside the CDR3, taken from reference TRBV11-2 and TRBJ1-2): EAGVAQSPRYKIIEKRQSVAFWCNPISGHATLYWYQQILGQGPKLLIQFQNNGVVDDSQLPKDRFSAERLKGVDSTLKIQPAKLEDSAVYLCASSLEGASAYGYTFGSGTRLTVV.

This clone was seen just once. This chain joins TRBV25-1 and TRBJ1-2; D is unresolved. The CDR3 contains 14 residues. Germline CDR1 and CDR2: MGHDK and SYGVNS. Trimming left V 4 bases short and J 5 bases short, with 14 bases between. CDR3 nucleotide sequence: TGTGCCAGCAGTGGGTCGTCAGGATTATATGGCTACACCTTC. This gives the protein CASSGSSGLYGYTF.

The chain carries TRBV6-2 or TRBV6-3 and TRBJ2-7; tentatively, D is TRBD2 (5 bases). Germline CDR1 MNHEY, CDR2 SVGEGT. The CDR3 runs to 14 residues. Trimming pared 0 bases from V and 6 bases from J, leaving 12 bases between. For the CDR3, the DNA is TGTGCCAGCAGTTACTCGCGGGCCGACCCCGAGCAGTACTTC. Translated, it gives CASSYSRADPEQYF.

Only one count was recorded for this clone. This sequence joins TRBV7-2 and TRBJ2-7; D is uncertain. The CDR3 has 14 amino acids. CDR1 is SGHTA and CDR2 is FQGNSA in the germline V gene. V lost 0 bases to trimming and J lost 4 bases, with 10 bases between them. CDR3 region: CASSLAIQAYEQYF. The CDR3 DNA follows: TGTGCCAGCAGCTTAGCGATCCAGGCGTACGAGCAGTACTTC.

The chain combines TRBV30 with TRBJ2-2; D unclear. Germline CDR1 GTSNPN, CDR2 SVGIG (reference sequence). V gave up 1 base and J gave up 0 bases, with 6 bases separating them. The CDR3 length is 14 residues. CDR3 region: CAWSGSANTGELFF. CDR3 in DNA: TGTGCCTGGAGTGGTAGTGCGAACACCGGGGAGCTGTTTTTT. Full variable domain (missing parts from reference TRBV30 and TRBJ2-2): SQTIHQWPATLVQPVGSPLSLECTVEGTSNPNLYWYRQAAGRGLQLLFYSVGIGQISSEVPQNLSASRPQDRQFILSSKKLLLSDSGFYLCAWSGSANTGELFFGEGSRLTVL.

The rearrangement uses TRBV28 and TRBJ2-5; no reliable D call. Per germline, CDR1 MDHEN and CDR2 SYDVKM. The V end lost 3 bases, the J end lost 1 base, and 6 bases lay between the germline ends. The CDR3 loop spans 13 amino acids. The CDR3 region has the DNA TGTGCCAGCAGTTTCGCAGCCCAAGAGACCCAGTACTTC. This codes for CASSFAAQETQYF.

CDR3 sequence reads: CASSGGRGLLAGELFF. The CDR3 DNA reads TGTGCCAGCAGCGGAGGGAGGGGATTATTGGCCGGGGAGCTGTTTTTT. The gene calls are TRBV9 and TRBJ2-2, with TRBD2 matching 7 bases. Germline V lookup: CDR1 SGDLS, CDR2 YYNGEE. The CDR3 covers 16 residues. The V and J ends lost 3 bases and 6 bases, in that order; junction bases with no gene match: 11.

V is TRBV21-1 and J is TRBJ2-2; TRBD1 is the table's D call and was not checked against the DNA. TRBV21-1 is marked as a pseudogene. The CDR3 spans 14 residues. The CDR3 region is CASSNRTDTGELFF. The CDR3 DNA follows: TGTGCCAGCAGCAATAGGACAGACACCGGGGAGCTGTTTTTT.

This clone was picked up one time. The V call is TRBV11-2, the J call TRBJ1-5; 11 nucleotides agree with TRBD1. This CDR3 contains 14 residues. Unmatched junction bases numbered 1, after V lost 3 bases and J lost 6 bases. CDR1 and CDR2 (germline): SGHAT, FQNNGV. CDR3 sequence reads: CASSFGTGGQPQHF. The CDR3, as DNA: TGTGCCAGCAGCTTTGGGACAGGGGGTCAGCCCCAGCATTTT.

The chain couples TRBV7-8 to TRBJ2-7; TRBD1 is a possible D gene (6 bases). The germline CDR1 and CDR2 sequences are SGHVS and FQNEAQ. The V and J ends lost 3 bases and 0 bases respectively, with 18 bases between them. There are 17 residues in the CDR3. DNA of the CDR3: TGTGCCAGCAGCTTGATAAGAATAGGGACAACCTCCTACGAGCAGTACTTC. Translated: CASSLIRIGTTSYEQYF.

V usage is TRBV29-1 and J usage is TRBJ2-4; 9 positions agree with TRBD2. This CDR3 is built from 16 residues. V lost 0 bases, J lost 0 bases, and 3 bases stayed unmatched. Germline assignment: CDR1 SQVTM and CDR2 ANQGSEA. The CDR3 region is CSVEERGGIAKNIQYF. In DNA form, the CDR3 reads TGCAGCGTTGAAGAGCGGGGGGGTATAGCCAAAAACATTCAGTACTTC.

V is TRBV11-2 and J is TRBJ1-2; D gene ambiguous. Germline V gene lookup returns CDR1 SGHAT and CDR2 FQNNGV. The V end was cut by 5 bases, the J end by 8 bases, with 21 bases between. The CDR3 contains 15 residues. The CDR3 sequence is CASSAIPTLGPGYTF. The CDR3, as DNA: TGTGCCAGCAGCGCCATCCCGACTTTGGGTCCCGGCTACACCTTC.

The V gene is TRBV18, the J gene TRBJ1-2; TRBD1 might be the D (5 bases). Trimming cost V 3 bases and J 0 bases, with 11 bases left between them. In germline, CDR1 is KGHSH, CDR2 LQKENI. This CDR3 is 15 amino acids long. The CDR3: CASSPSGLPNYGYTF. The CDR3 nucleotides are TGTGCCAGCTCACCGTCGGGGCTTCCTAACTATGGCTACACCTTC.

This chain links TRBV27 with TRBJ2-7; D is possibly TRBD1 (5 bases). Germline loops: CDR1 MNHEY, CDR2 SMNVEV (reference sequence). Trimming pared 5 bases from V and 2 bases from J, leaving 16 bases between. The CDR3 has 15 residues. The CDR3 reads CASSGPGLLTYEQYF. The CDR3 DNA is TGTGCCAGCAGTGGGCCAGGGTTGTTGACCTACGAGCAGTACTTC.

The chain is built from TRBV7-9 and TRBJ1-2; no definite D call. The CDR3 totals 15 residues. The germline V and J ends were trimmed by 5 bases and 0 bases, with 13 bases remaining between them. Germline V gene lookup returns CDR1 SEHNR and CDR2 FQNEAQ (reference sequence). CDR3 residues: CASSPRGRANYGYTF. CDR3 coding DNA: TGTGCCAGCAGCCCTAGAGGGAGGGCTAACTATGGCTACACCTTC.

The rearrangement links TRBV18 to TRBJ2-7, with 9 bases that match TRBD2. This CDR3 has 16 residues. Trimming took 4 bases from V and 3 from J; bases not matched to a gene: 10. Germline CDR1 is KGHSH and CDR2 is LQKENI. The CDR3 bases are TGTGCCAGCTCACAGCTAGCGGGGCCGATTAACTACGAGCAGTACTTC. Its translation: CASSQLAGPINYEQYF.

The CDR3 sequence: CASSIPLIDRPNYGYTF. CDR3 sequence (DNA): TGTGCCAGTAGTATTCCCCTGATTGACAGACCTAACTATGGCTACACCTTC. V is TRBV19 and J is TRBJ1-2; D is perhaps TRBD1 (5 bases). CDR1 and CDR2 from the germline V gene are LNHDA and SQIVND (reference sequence). V was cut by 3 bases and J by 0 bases, with 17 bases left in between. The CDR3 consists of 17 residues.

The chain has TRBV7-2 and TRBJ2-3; 8 bases are a match to TRBD1. The trim removed 7 bases at V and 4 bases at J, leaving 10 bases unmatched. The CDR3 sequence is 15 residues long. Germline V gives CDR1 SGHTA, CDR2 FQGNSA. CDR3 nucleotide sequence: TGTGCCAGCAACTATGGGGGGACAGGCGCAGATACGCAGTATTTT. Translating it yields CASNYGGTGADTQYF.

The V call is TRBV19, the J call TRBJ2-1; D not resolved. V dropped 5 bases and J dropped 0 bases, with 8 bases sitting between them. The CDR3 covers 14 residues. CDR1 LNHDA and CDR2 SQIVND come from the germline V gene (reference sequence). CDR3 sequence: CASSEQSSYNEQFF. CDR3 in DNA: TGTGCCAGTAGTGAACAGAGCTCCTACAATGAGCAGTTCTTC.

J is TRBJ1-5 and V is TRBV18, with 9 bases lining up with TRBD1. Germline CDR1 is KGHSH and CDR2 is LQKENI. This CDR3 has 17 amino acids. Trimming removed 3 bases from V and 1 base from J; junction bases left unmatched: 7. DNA for the CDR3: TGTGCCAGCTCACCCGCACAGGGGGCTGGAAGCAATCAGCCCCAGCATTTT. Encoded protein: CASSPAQGAGSNQPQHF.